This T cell receptor (beta chain) was sequenced for a study of T-cell reconstitution after alpha-beta-depleted transplantation in children. During its preparation, the TCRbeta library received unique molecular identifiers. TCRdb re-called the PCR reads with MiXCR, one entry per CDR3 protein. The table lists 100,000 to 120,000 distinct CDR3 sequences, around a tenth of them singletons. The table lists this clonotype with many counts. Germline-derived CDR1 and CDR2 are SNHLY and FYNNEI. V lost 10 bases and J lost 5, with 24 bases in between. This CDR3 spans 16 amino acids. This clonotype originated in a human donor who donated a stem cell graft to a child with acute lymphoblastic leukemia. V is TRBV2 and J is TRBJ2-1; maybe TRBD2 (6 bases). Sequenced here: PBMCs from the stem cell graft donor, sampled from the stem cell graft. This CDR3 is CATPTGLPDVNNEQFF. Written as DNA, the CDR3 is TGTGCCACCCCTACGGGACTCCCGGATGTGAACAATGAGCAGTTCTTC.